What follows are 26 T cell receptor beta chains derived from one specimen sequenced in a study of shared clonotypes between healthy human individuals. Clones were read by immunoSEQ multiplex PCR, and TCRdb kept only the in-frame ones, dropping some. The sample gives millions of clones, approximately 95% of which show up once; around 0.4% is in the top ten. Input material: naive CD4+ T cells from PBMCs. The subset denotes: CD45RA+ positively selected. The receptor source for this set is a man aged 18-30 years in good health. Some clones in this sample may be carry-over from other donors' samples.

V is TRBV5-1 and J is TRBJ2-7; D is undetermined. Germline V gives CDR1 SGHRS, CDR2 YFSETQ. This CDR3 is built from 12 residues. V gave up 4 bases and J gave up 5 bases, with 10 bases separating them. The CDR3 DNA reads TGCGCCAGCAGCCCCCCCACTAACGAGCAGTACTTC. This sequence encodes CASSPPTNEQYF.

This clone was detected only once. The CDR3 reads CASSSTQDNTEAFF. Written as DNA, the CDR3 is TGTGCCAGCAGCTCTACACAGGATAACACTGAAGCTTTCTTT. The genes are TRBV7-3 and TRBJ1-1; maybe TRBD1 (5 bases). Germline lookup yields CDR1 SGHTA and CDR2 FQGTGA. The V end lost 4 bases, the J end lost 2 bases, and 11 bases lay between the germline ends. This CDR3 is 14 amino acids long.

The rearrangement links TRBV30 to TRBJ2-4; TRBD2 agrees at 10 bases. V shed 1 base, J shed 7 bases, and the junction held 10 bases outside the gene matches. The CDR3 totals 16 residues. The germline CDR1 and CDR2 sequences are GTSNPN and SVGIG (reference sequence). The DNA of the CDR3 is TGTGCCTGGAGTGCCCAACTAGCGGGGCGTCTTAACATTCAGTACTTC. Protein product: CAWSAQLAGRLNIQYF.

A note on this clone: The same CDR3 can be traced to other DNA sequences in this sample. The CDR3 is CASSVAPMNTEAFF. For the CDR3, the DNA is TGTGCCAGCAGCGTAGCACCAATGAACACTGAAGCTTTCTTT. V gene TRBV9 combines with J gene TRBJ1-1; D unclear. CDR3 length equals 14 residues. The germline V gene encodes CDR1 SGDLS and CDR2 YYNGEE. V shed 0 bases and J shed 0 bases, with 6 bases lying between them.

In this sample, this clone turned up once. The rearrangement links TRBV19 to TRBJ2-7; D remains ambiguous. CDR1 is LNHDA, CDR2 SQIVND, per germline (reference sequence). The germline V and J ends were trimmed by 2 bases and 6 bases, with 11 bases remaining between them. This CDR3 region has 13 residues. The CDR3 protein is CASSISDPSEQYF. CDR3 DNA: TGTGCCAGTAGTATATCCGACCCCTCCGAGCAGTACTTC.

V usage is TRBV27 and J usage is TRBJ2-1; 11 bases match TRBD1. V trimming: 4 bases; J trimming: 2 bases; junction bases outside the gene matches: 7. CDR1 and CDR2 from the germline V gene are MNHEY and SMNVEV (reference sequence). The CDR3 has 17 amino acids. Here the CDR3 DNA reads TGTGCCAGCAGTTCCCCCCGGACAGGGGGCCCCTACAATGAGCAGTTCTTC. It encodes CASSSPRTGGPYNEQFF.

The rearrangement uses TRBV28 and TRBJ1-4, with D hard to call. V was trimmed by 5 bases and J by 8 bases, leaving 18 bases between them. The CDR3 covers 15 residues. Per the germline V gene, CDR1 is MDHEN and CDR2 is SYDVKM. CDR3 nucleotides: TGTGCCAGCAGTCAGACCTCTCAGCGACGCGAAAAACTGTTTTTT. Translated, it gives CASSQTSQRREKLFF.

The chain links TRBV18 to TRBJ1-2, with 10 positions matching TRBD1. The V gene's germline CDR1 is KGHSH and CDR2 LQKENI. V lost 1 base to trimming and J lost 4 bases; unmatched junction nucleotides: 3. The CDR3 totals 15 residues. The CDR3 loop reads CASSPLGTGAYGYTF. Here the CDR3 DNA reads TGTGCCAGCTCACCACTTGGGACAGGGGCCTATGGCTACACCTTC.

The rearrangement uses TRBV2 and TRBJ2-7; D is ambiguous. The length of the CDR3 is 13 residues. The V end lost 1 base, the J end lost 5 bases, and 9 bases lay between the germline ends. CDR1 SNHLY and CDR2 FYNNEI come from the germline V gene. Written as DNA, the CDR3 is TGTGCCAGCAGTGAAGGTCCTGGCCACGAGCAGTACTTC. Its translation: CASSEGPGHEQYF.

The rearrangement uses TRBV27 and TRBJ2-7; 7 bases line up with TRBD1. Per the germline V gene, CDR1 is MNHEY and CDR2 is SMNVEV (reference sequence). The V segment lost 6 bases and the J segment 6 bases; nucleotides outside the gene matches: 11. The CDR3 totals 14 residues. In DNA form, the CDR3 reads TGTGCCAGCAGGGACCACAGGGGCTCGGGCGAGCAGTACTTC. Protein: CASRDHRGSGEQYF.

The V gene is TRBV2, the J gene TRBJ1-1; D is perhaps TRBD1 (6 bases). Trimming cost V 9 bases and J 6 bases, with 26 bases left between them. CDR3 length equals 16 residues. Per germline, CDR1 SNHLY and CDR2 FYNNEI. In DNA form, the CDR3 reads TGTGCCAGAGGACGGGAAGGGGGATACTCTACAGCTGAAGCTTTCTTT. Translating gives CARGREGGYSTAEAFF. Supplemented by reference TRBV2 and TRBJ1-1, the full variable domain reads EPEVTQTPSHQVTQMGQEVILRCVPISNHLYFYWYRQILGQKVEFLVSFYNNEISEKSEIFDDQFSVERPDGSNFTLKIRSTKLEDSAMYFCARGREGGYSTAEAFFGQGTRLTVV.

The rearrangement joins TRBV6-1 to TRBJ1-3; TRBD1 aligns across 7 bases. Germline-derived CDR1 and CDR2 are MNHNS and SASEGT. V lost 6 bases and J lost 0; bases outside the gene matches: 5. The CDR3 contains 15 residues. This CDR3 is CASSWTGRSGNTIYF. CDR3 DNA: TGTGCCAGCAGCTGGACAGGACGCTCTGGAAACACCATATATTTT.

V and J are TRBV9 and TRBJ2-3; 9 nucleotides match TRBD2. The CDR3 covers 15 residues. Germline trimming cut 4 bases from V and 3 bases from J; bases unmatched to any gene: 6. Looked up from germline, CDR1 is SGDLS and CDR2 is YYNGEE. The CDR3 spells CASSPAGGQTDTQYF. The DNA for the CDR3 is TGTGCCAGCAGCCCTGCGGGGGGGCAGACAGATACGCAGTATTTT.

The rearrangement uses TRBV4-1 and TRBJ1-2; 8 bases match TRBD1. The CDR3 length is 15 residues. V was clipped by 3 bases and J by 1 base; unmatched bases: 4. Germline V gene data show CDR1 as MGHRA and CDR2 as YSYEKL. The CDR3 coding sequence is TGCGCCAGCAGCCACGGACAGGGACATAACTATGGCTACACCTTC. Translating it yields CASSHGQGHNYGYTF.

The V and J genes are TRBV2 and TRBJ1-1; 7 nucleotides match TRBD1. V gave up 4 bases and J gave up 3 bases; unmatched junction bases: 5. This CDR3 region has 14 residues. CDR1 and CDR2 from the germline V gene are SNHLY and FYNNEI. This CDR3 is CASSARGQYTEAFF. CDR3 DNA sequence: TGTGCCAGCAGTGCTAGGGGGCAGTACACTGAAGCTTTCTTT.

This chain links TRBV2 with TRBJ2-1; D may be TRBD2 (6 bases). Germline values: CDR1 SNHLY, CDR2 FYNNEI. This CDR3 has 15 amino acids. V lost 8 bases and J 4 bases, leaving 18 bases between the germline ends. The CDR3 loop is CASWVGDSWYNEQFF. The DNA of the CDR3 is TGTGCCAGCTGGGTTGGGGACTCCTGGTACAATGAGCAGTTCTTC.

The chain combines TRBV9 with TRBJ1-2, with D perhaps TRBD1 (5 bases). Germline CDR1 is SGDLS and CDR2 is YYNGEE. V was clipped by 0 bases and J by 1 base, with 10 bases between them. CDR3 size: 15 residues. The CDR3: CASSVGGLLNYGYTF. The DNA for the CDR3 is TGTGCCAGCAGCGTAGGGGGCCTTCTTAACTATGGCTACACCTTC.

The chain is built from TRBV28 and TRBJ1-2; D gene uncertain. This CDR3 has 12 amino acids. The V gene's germline CDR1 is MDHEN and CDR2 SYDVKM. Trimming shortened V by 6 bases and J by 10 bases, and 15 bases separated the two germline ends. The CDR3 nucleotides are TGTGCCAGCAGGAACAGAATATACGACTACACCTTC. This translates into CASRNRIYDYTF.

This chain links TRBV9 with TRBJ2-5; D remains unclear. The CDR3 is 12 amino acids. The V gene lost 4 bases and the J gene lost 4 bases, with 8 bases spanning the gap. CDR1 is SGDLS, CDR2 YYNGEE, per germline. The DNA for the CDR3 is TGTGCCAGCAGCCAAGTCGGAGAGACCCAGTACTTC. Residues: CASSQVGETQYF.

V gene TRBV7-6 combines with J gene TRBJ2-3; no clear D gene. Trimming pared 1 base from V and 2 bases from J, leaving 10 bases between. This CDR3 has 15 amino acids. Germline V CDR1 and CDR2: SGHVS, FNYEAQ. The CDR3 loop is CASSLGTRFTDTQYF. CDR3 DNA sequence: TGTGCCAGCAGCTTAGGTACTCGGTTCACAGATACGCAGTATTTT.

The count of this clone is one. This sequence joins TRBV5-4 and TRBJ1-2, with D unresolved. The germline gives CDR1 SGHNT, CDR2 YYREEE (reference sequence). V was pared by 0 bases and J by 4 bases, with 7 bases between. The CDR3 extends over 13 amino acids. The CDR3 here is CASSLEAVYGYTF. CDR3 sequence (DNA): TGTGCCAGCAGCTTGGAGGCGGTCTATGGCTACACCTTC. The full variable domain, in which reference TRBV5-4 and TRBJ1-2 provide the parts outside the CDR3, is ETGVTQSPTHLIKTRGQQVTLRCSSQSGHNTVSWYQQALGQGPQFIFQYYREEENGRGNFPPRFSGLQFPNYSSELNVNALELDDSALYLCASSLEAVYGYTFGSGTRLTVV.

The chain uses TRBV2 and TRBJ2-1, with 16 bases matching TRBD2. CDR3 size: 13 residues. The germline CDR1 and CDR2 sequences are SNHLY and FYNNEI. V dropped 10 bases and J dropped 16; count of bases not matched to a gene: 10. The CDR3 DNA sequence: TGTGCCATCGGGACTAGCGGGAGGGCCCAAGCCTTCTTC. This codes for CAIGTSGRAQAFF.

This clone was counted once. The V call is TRBV6-5, the J call TRBJ2-1; TRBD2 matches 15 bases. Germline V gives CDR1 MNHEY, CDR2 SVGAGI. The CDR3 runs 15 residues. V dropped 2 bases and J dropped 8; count of bases not matched to a gene: 1. For the CDR3, the DNA is TGTGCCAGCAGTTACGGACTAGCGGGAGGGTATGAGCAGTTCTTC. This translates into CASSYGLAGGYEQFF.

The V and J genes are TRBV5-1 and TRBJ1-5, with 8 bases matching TRBD1. With V trimmed by 0 bases and J by 3 bases, 2 bases remained unmatched. The CDR3 consists of 15 residues. In germline, CDR1 is SGHRS, CDR2 YFSETQ. The CDR3 DNA is TGCGCCAGCAGCTTGGCAGGGGGCCTCAATCAGCCCCAGCATTTT. It yields the protein CASSLAGGLNQPQHF.

The chain carries TRBV6-5 and TRBJ1-1; no clear D gene. The V and J ends lost 1 base and 1 base respectively, with 10 bases between them. Germline V gene sequence: CDR1 MNHEY, CDR2 SVGAGI. The CDR3 is 15 residues long. As DNA, the CDR3 is TGTGCCAGCAGTTACTTTGGCGGGGAGAACACTGAAGCTTTCTTT. It translates to CASSYFGGENTEAFF.

V is TRBV7-2 and J is TRBJ2-5, with 11 bases that match TRBD2. V lost 1 base and J lost 5; bases outside the gene matches: 6. Germline V gene lookup returns CDR1 SGHTA and CDR2 FQGNSA. The CDR3 is made up of 16 amino acids. The CDR3 reads CASSLGLAGPRETQYF. The CDR3 DNA follows: TGTGCCAGCAGCTTAGGACTAGCGGGGCCCCGGGAGACCCAGTACTTC.